Listed here are 31 T cell receptor beta chains from one sample, sequenced in a study of blood T cells in healthy people across ages. It was with a sample-barcoded 5' primer and a J-beta primer mix that a second PCR of roughly 6 to 12 cycles was run. TCRdb itself ran the 5' RACE reads through MiXCR, one entry per CDR3 protein. The data hold 800,000 to 1,300,000 distinct CDR3 sequences, with under 30% observed a single time. A further study also used this sample, focusing on T cells of mothers and their children.

Sequences were obtained from blood. The receptor source for this set is a girl aged 2-10 years in good health.

V gene TRBV29-1 combines with J gene TRBJ1-3; D not resolved. The CDR3 consists of 14 residues. Germline CDR1 and CDR2: SQVTM and ANQGSEA. V lost 4 bases, J lost 0 bases, and 10 bases lay in between. CDR3 nucleotide sequence: TGCAGCGTTGTTTGGCAGAACTCTGGAAACACCATATATTTT. Translating gives CSVVWQNSGNTIYF.

This clonotype appeared a few times. The chain has TRBV7-8 and TRBJ2-2; D uncertain. CDR3 length: 15 amino acids. V dropped 1 base and J dropped 5 bases, with 11 bases sitting between them. Germline values: CDR1 SGHVS, CDR2 FQNEAQ. The CDR3 reads CASSLEGAPTGELFF. CDR3 DNA: TGTGCCAGCAGCTTAGAGGGTGCACCGACCGGGGAGCTGTTTTTT.

The chain carries TRBV28 and TRBJ2-5; D is possibly TRBD1 or TRBD2 (5 bases each). Germline V gene data show CDR1 as MDHEN and CDR2 as SYDVKM. The ends were cut back, 3 bases at V and 8 bases at J, with 13 bases in the middle. This CDR3 contains 13 residues. In DNA form, the CDR3 reads TGTGCCAGCAGTTTCTCAGGGAGTGAAACCCAGTACTTC. This codes for CASSFSGSETQYF.

The genes are TRBV6-5 and TRBJ1-1; no clear D gene. V was shortened by 2 bases and J by 1 base, with 5 bases between the two germline ends. The CDR3 loop spans 13 amino acids. Germline CDR1 MNHEY, CDR2 SVGAGI. The DNA of the CDR3 is TGTGCCAGCAGTTACGGGCCGAACACTGAAGCTTTCTTT. Residues: CASSYGPNTEAFF.

The gene calls are TRBV4-3 and TRBJ2-3; D is undetermined. The germline gives CDR1 LGHNA, CDR2 YSLEER. Trimming removed 0 bases at V and 3 bases at J, with 10 bases between. The CDR3 is made up of 15 amino acids. This chain's CDR3 is CASSQDFEFTDTQYF. The DNA for the CDR3 is TGCGCCAGCAGCCAAGATTTCGAATTTACAGATACGCAGTATTTT.

The chain employs TRBV12-3 or TRBV12-4 and TRBJ2-3; D ambiguous. V dropped 5 bases and J dropped 1 base, with 10 bases sitting between them. This CDR3 has 14 residues. This CDR3 reads CASSETLGTDTQYF. Here the CDR3 DNA reads TGTGCCAGCAGTGAGACATTGGGCACAGATACGCAGTATTTT.

This sequence joins TRBV29-1 and TRBJ2-5; a possible D gene is TRBD2 (6 bases). The DNA end is a closer match to TRBJ2-1, so the J assignment may be wrong. The CDR3 is 14 amino acids. Per the germline V gene, CDR1 is SQVTM and CDR2 is ANQGSEA. Here the CDR3 DNA reads TGCAGCGTTGATCGGGGGAACTACTACAATGAGCAGTTCTTC. This translates into CSVDRGNYYNEQFF.

This chain joins TRBV7-2 and TRBJ1-3; D is ambiguous. The V end lost 7 bases, the J end lost 0 bases, and 10 bases lay between the germline ends. This CDR3 contains 14 residues. CDR1 is SGHTA, CDR2 FQGNSA, per germline. The CDR3 DNA is TGTGCCAGCAACGCCGAGAACTCTGGAAACACCATATATTTT. This gives the protein CASNAENSGNTIYF.

The chain has TRBV6-2 or TRBV6-3 and TRBJ2-7, with 10 bases matching TRBD2. Per germline, CDR1 MNHEY and CDR2 SVGEGT. The trim removed 6 bases at V and 8 bases at J, leaving 13 bases unmatched. This CDR3 comprises 15 residues. The DNA for the CDR3 is TGTGCCAGCAGATATTCCGGGACTAGCGCCACGAAGCAGTACTTC. Encoded protein: CASRYSGTSATKQYF.

This CDR3 is CSARGVAGGAGNEQFF. In DNA, the CDR3 is TGCAGTGCTAGAGGGGTAGCGGGAGGGGCCGGCAATGAGCAGTTCTTC. The V call is TRBV20-1, the J call TRBJ2-1; TRBD2 matches at 11 bases. Germline lookup yields CDR1 DFQATT and CDR2 SNEGSKA (reference sequence). J was trimmed by 6 bases and V by 1 base; bases with no gene match: 8. The CDR3 runs to 16 residues.

The chain links TRBV21-1 to TRBJ2-6; the D segment call TRBD2 is taken from the table without a DNA check. TRBV21-1 is deemed a pseudogene. The CDR3 sequence is 17 residues long. The CDR3 loop reads CASGLQVEGSGANVLTF. The CDR3 bases are TGTGCCAGCGGACTACAGGTCGAGGGGTCTGGGGCCAACGTCCTGACTTTC.

J is TRBJ2-2 and V is TRBV3-1; D is possibly TRBD1 (6 bases). CDR3 size: 15 residues. The V end was cut by 5 bases, the J end by 5 bases, with 15 bases between. Germline CDR1 is LGHDT and CDR2 is YNNKEL (reference sequence). The CDR3 region is CASSSALQGTGELFF. The DNA of the CDR3 is TGTGCCAGCAGCTCGGCGTTACAGGGAACCGGGGAGCTGTTTTTT.

This clonotype was counted only a few times. The genes are TRBV9 and TRBJ1-2; no definite D call. Germline CDR1 and CDR2: SGDLS and YYNGEE. V lost 0 bases to trimming and J lost 0 bases, with 12 bases between them. The CDR3 sequence is 16 residues long. The CDR3 DNA reads TGTGCCAGCAGCGTAGCCCGCAGCTCCACTAACTATGGCTACACCTTC. Encoded protein: CASSVARSSTNYGYTF.

The DNA for the CDR3 is TGTGCCAGCAGTATACAGGGTAAGAACACTGAAGCTTTCTTT. Translated, it gives CASSIQGKNTEAFF. V is TRBV12-3 or TRBV12-4 and J is TRBJ1-1; possible D gene TRBD1, 6 bases. V dropped 5 bases and J dropped 1 base, with 11 bases sitting between them. The CDR3 consists of 14 residues.

The rearrangement uses TRBV6-1 and TRBJ1-6, with D perhaps TRBD1 (5 bases). Germline values: CDR1 MNHNS, CDR2 SASEGT. There are 14 residues in the CDR3. Trimming stripped 1 base from V and 6 bases from J, with 7 bases between. DNA for the CDR3: TGTGCCAGCAGTGAAGAGGACACTAATTCACCCCTCCACTTT. Its protein product is CASSEEDTNSPLHF.

In this sample, this clonotype turned up a few times. The V and J genes are TRBV28 and TRBJ2-1; possible D gene TRBD2, 6 bases. The ends were cut back, 7 bases at V and 9 bases at J, with 13 bases in the middle. This CDR3 is 12 amino acids long. Germline V gene data show CDR1 as MDHEN and CDR2 as SYDVKM. CDR3 loop: CASTRQGGEQFF. Written as DNA, the CDR3 is TGTGCCAGCACCCGGCAGGGAGGTGAGCAGTTCTTC.

The sample holds a few counts of this clonotype. The chain employs TRBV20-1 and TRBJ1-5, with no clear D. The CDR3 consists of 13 residues. The V end lost 2 bases, the J end lost 0 bases, and 5 bases lay between the germline ends. The germline V gene has CDR1 DFQATT and CDR2 SNEGSKA (reference sequence). As DNA, the CDR3 is TGCAGTGCTAGAATGGATAGCAATCAGCCCCAGCATTTT. As protein: CSARMDSNQPQHF.

This clonotype was seen a few times. V is TRBV11-1 and J is TRBJ2-3; D possibly uses TRBD1 or TRBD2 (5 bases each). The V gene's germline CDR1 is SGHAT and CDR2 FQDESV (reference sequence). The germline V and J ends were trimmed by 3 bases and 3 bases, with 13 bases remaining between them. The CDR3 is 15 amino acids. DNA of the CDR3: TGTGCCAGCAGCTTTACGAGGGGTCTAACAGATACGCAGTATTTT. This translates into CASSFTRGLTDTQYF.

V usage is TRBV10-3 and J usage is TRBJ2-5; tentatively, D is TRBD2 (5 bases). CDR3 length equals 14 residues. Deletions cut 0 bases from V and 1 base from J, with 6 bases between. CDR1 is ENHRY and CDR2 is SYGVKD in the germline V gene. The CDR3 DNA sequence: TGTGCCATCAGTGAGTCGGGAGTCCAAGAGACCCAGTACTTC. Amino acid sequence: CAISESGVQETQYF.

The V call is TRBV5-8, the J call TRBJ1-4, with D uncertain. V was shortened by 4 bases and J by 4 bases, with 14 bases between the two germline ends. Looked up from germline, CDR1 is SGHTS and CDR2 is YDEGEE. CDR3 size: 15 residues. CDR3 DNA: TGTGCCAGCAGCAAAATCTCCGGAGTTAATGAAAAACTGTTTTTT. Translated, it gives CASSKISGVNEKLFF.

This rearrangement joins TRBV29-1 to TRBJ2-1; D uncertain. Germline V gene sequence: CDR1 SQVTM, CDR2 ANQGSEA. This CDR3 is 10 amino acids long. Trimming left V 8 bases short and J 6 bases short, with 8 bases between. CDR3 protein: CSTRTNEQFF. The CDR3 DNA reads TGCAGCACCAGGACCAATGAGCAGTTCTTC.

This clonotype was seen only a few times. The gene calls are TRBV14 and TRBJ1-2, with D unclear. Deletions cut 5 bases from V and 4 bases from J, with 14 bases between. CDR1 SGHDN and CDR2 FVKESK come from the germline V gene. The CDR3 is 14 residues long. The CDR3 region has the DNA TGTGCCAGCAGCGACGGGTGGTGGGGCTATGGCTACACCTTC. This gives the protein CASSDGWWGYGYTF. The whole variable domain, filled in from reference TRBV14 and TRBJ1-2, reads EAGVTQFPSHSVIEKGQTVTLRCDPISGHDNLYWYRRVMGKEIKFLLHFVKESKQDESGMPNNRFLAERTGGTYSTLKVQPAELEDSGVYFCASSDGWWGYGYTFGSGTRLTVV.

The chain carries TRBV11-2 and TRBJ2-5; TRBD1 matches 7 bases. The closer fit of TRBJ2-1 to the DNA end suggests the J call may be wrong. This CDR3 is built from 13 residues. Germline V lookup: CDR1 SGHAT, CDR2 FQNNGV. Here the CDR3 reads CASSHGTVYEQFF. In DNA, the CDR3 is TGTGCCAGCAGCCACGGGACAGTTTATGAGCAGTTCTTC.

This clonotype turned up a few times. The genes are TRBV11-1 and TRBJ1-1, with D maybe TRBD1 (5 bases). V lost 6 bases to trimming and J lost 6 bases, with 23 bases between them. In germline, CDR1 is SGHAT, CDR2 FQDESV (reference sequence). The CDR3 has 16 amino acids. CDR3 DNA sequence: TGTGCCAGCAGGTCTCGCGGTTTCGGGGCGGACGCTGAAGCTTTCTTT. It encodes CASRSRGFGADAEAFF.

Only a few counts were recorded for this clonotype. The chain joins TRBV6-2 or TRBV6-3 to TRBJ1-2; 10 nucleotides agree with TRBD1. Trimming removed 8 bases from V and 5 bases from J; junction bases left unmatched: 14. Germline loops: CDR1 MNHEY, CDR2 SVGEGT. This CDR3 is built from 16 residues. As DNA, the CDR3 is TGTGCCAGCCGCCCCCCCGGGACAGGGGCCTTGTATGGCTACACCTTC. Translated, it gives CASRPPGTGALYGYTF.

V is TRBV29-1 and J is TRBJ2-2; D is ambiguous. CDR3 length equals 15 residues. The germline V and J ends were trimmed by 5 bases and 1 base, with 14 bases remaining between them. CDR1 is SQVTM and CDR2 is ANQGSEA in the germline V gene. The CDR3 protein is CSVRSSPLNTGELFF. The CDR3 nucleotides are TGCAGCGTTCGGTCCTCTCCCCTGAACACCGGGGAGCTGTTTTTT.

The rearrangement uses TRBV20-1 and TRBJ2-5, with a weak D call TRBD2 (6 bases). Germline lookup yields CDR1 DFQATT and CDR2 SNEGSKA (reference sequence). The CDR3 is 15 residues long. Deletions cut 0 bases from V and 3 bases from J, with 14 bases between. CDR3 loop: CSARDVSGLKETQYF. CDR3 in DNA: TGCAGTGCTAGAGATGTTTCGGGACTTAAAGAGACCCAGTACTTC.

This clonotype was counted between two and nine times. The rearrangement uses TRBV20-1 and TRBJ2-3; TRBD2 matches at 12 bases. J was trimmed by 4 bases and V by 5 bases; bases with no gene match: 4. The CDR3 totals 14 residues. CDR1 and CDR2 from the germline V gene are DFQATT and SNEGSKA (reference sequence). CDR3 region: CSALLAGGPDTQYF. CDR3 bases: TGCAGTGCTTTGCTAGCGGGAGGGCCAGATACGCAGTATTTT.

The V gene is TRBV14, the J gene TRBJ1-1; 7 nucleotides align to TRBD1. V gave up 3 bases and J gave up 3 bases; unmatched junction bases: 7. There are 15 residues in the CDR3. Germline CDR1 SGHDN, CDR2 FVKESK. The CDR3 DNA reads as TGTGCCAGCAGCCACTACCGGGACAGCTACACTGAAGCTTTCTTT. Translated, it gives CASSHYRDSYTEAFF. The whole variable domain, filled in from reference TRBV14 and TRBJ1-1, reads EAGVTQFPSHSVIEKGQTVTLRCDPISGHDNLYWYRRVMGKEIKFLLHFVKESKQDESGMPNNRFLAERTGGTYSTLKVQPAELEDSGVYFCASSHYRDSYTEAFFGQGTRLTVV.

The chain uses TRBV7-9 and TRBJ1-2; D is possibly TRBD1 (5 bases). There are 13 residues in the CDR3. Germline-derived CDR1 and CDR2 are SEHNR and FQNEAQ (reference sequence). Trimming took 4 bases from V and 4 from J, leaving 10 bases between them. The CDR3 here is CASSSSGSYGYTF. For the CDR3, the DNA is TGTGCCAGCAGCTCTTCAGGGAGCTATGGCTACACCTTC.

Remarks on this clonotype: An end of the junction differs from the germline gene, which may be a read error. The chain has TRBV7-7 and TRBJ2-3; D is possibly TRBD1 (5 bases). Germline-derived CDR1 and CDR2 are SSHAT and FNYEAQ (reference sequence). The length of the CDR3 is 14 residues. In DNA, the CDR3 is TGTGCTAGCAGCCCCTCTGAAGGGGCAGATACGCAGTATTTT. Translated, it gives CASSPSEGADTQYF.